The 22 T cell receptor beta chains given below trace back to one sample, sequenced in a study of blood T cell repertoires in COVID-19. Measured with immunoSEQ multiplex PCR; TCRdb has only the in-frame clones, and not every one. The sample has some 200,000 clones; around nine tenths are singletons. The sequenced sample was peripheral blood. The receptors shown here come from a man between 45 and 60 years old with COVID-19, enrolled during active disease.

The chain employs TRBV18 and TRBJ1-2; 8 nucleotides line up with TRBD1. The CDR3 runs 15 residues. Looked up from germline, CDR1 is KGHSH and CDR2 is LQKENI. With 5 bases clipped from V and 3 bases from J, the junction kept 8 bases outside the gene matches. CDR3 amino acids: CASSEQPGQDYGYTF. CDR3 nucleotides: TGTGCCAGCTCAGAACAACCGGGACAGGACTATGGCTACACCTTC.

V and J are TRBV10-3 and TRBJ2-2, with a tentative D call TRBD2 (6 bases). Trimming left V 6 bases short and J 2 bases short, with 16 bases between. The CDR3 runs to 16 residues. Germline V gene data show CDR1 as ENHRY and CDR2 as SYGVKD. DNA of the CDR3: TGTGCCATCAGGGCGGACTTGCGGGGAAACACCGGGGAGCTGTTTTTT. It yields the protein CAIRADLRGNTGELFF.

The CDR3 sequence: CASSVGQSSGNTIYF. The CDR3 coding sequence is TGTGCCAGCAGCGTAGGGCAGTCCTCTGGAAACACCATATATTTT. V is TRBV9 and J is TRBJ1-3; the D is unclear. Germline V gives CDR1 SGDLS, CDR2 YYNGEE. This CDR3 spans 15 amino acids. The V and J ends lost 0 bases and 0 bases respectively, with 7 bases between them.

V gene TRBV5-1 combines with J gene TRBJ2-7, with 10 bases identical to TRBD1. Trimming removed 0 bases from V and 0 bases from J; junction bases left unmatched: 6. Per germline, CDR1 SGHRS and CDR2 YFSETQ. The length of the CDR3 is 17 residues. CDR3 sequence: CASSLALGQGSSYEQYF. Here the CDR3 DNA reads TGCGCCAGCAGCTTGGCCCTGGGACAGGGGTCCTCCTACGAGCAGTACTTC.

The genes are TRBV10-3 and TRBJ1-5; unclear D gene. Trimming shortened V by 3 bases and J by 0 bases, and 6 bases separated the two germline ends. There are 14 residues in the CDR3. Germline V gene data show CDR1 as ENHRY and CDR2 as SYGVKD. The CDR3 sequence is CAISEEGSNQPQHF. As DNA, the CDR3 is TGTGCCATCAGTGAAGAGGGTAGCAATCAGCCCCAGCATTTT.

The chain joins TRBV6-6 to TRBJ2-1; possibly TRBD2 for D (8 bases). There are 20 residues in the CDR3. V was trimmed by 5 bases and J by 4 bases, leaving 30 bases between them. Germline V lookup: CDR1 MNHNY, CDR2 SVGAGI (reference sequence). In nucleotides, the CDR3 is TGTGCCAGCAGTCCAGAGACAGGGAAGTTTTTACGGGGGGGGTACAATGAGCAGTTCTTC. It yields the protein CASSPETGKFLRGGYNEQFF.

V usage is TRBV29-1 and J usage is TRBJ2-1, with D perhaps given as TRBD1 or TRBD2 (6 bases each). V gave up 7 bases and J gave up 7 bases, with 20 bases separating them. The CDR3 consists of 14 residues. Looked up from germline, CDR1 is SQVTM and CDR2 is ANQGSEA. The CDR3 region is CSGGRQGRENEQFF. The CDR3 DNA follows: TGCAGCGGGGGGCGTCAGGGTCGGGAGAATGAGCAGTTCTTC.

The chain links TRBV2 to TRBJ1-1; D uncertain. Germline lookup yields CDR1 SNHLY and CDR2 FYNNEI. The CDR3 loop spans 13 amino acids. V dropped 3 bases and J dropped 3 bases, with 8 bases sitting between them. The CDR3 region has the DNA TGTGCCAGCAGTGATTCGGGGTACACTGAAGCTTTCTTT. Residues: CASSDSGYTEAFF.

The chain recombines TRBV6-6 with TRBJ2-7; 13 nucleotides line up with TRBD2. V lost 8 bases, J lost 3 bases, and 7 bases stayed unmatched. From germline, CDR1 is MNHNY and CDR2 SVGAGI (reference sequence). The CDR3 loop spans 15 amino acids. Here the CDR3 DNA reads TGTGCCAGCCACCCGAGGACTAGCGGGAGCTACGAGCAGTACTTC. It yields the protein CASHPRTSGSYEQYF.

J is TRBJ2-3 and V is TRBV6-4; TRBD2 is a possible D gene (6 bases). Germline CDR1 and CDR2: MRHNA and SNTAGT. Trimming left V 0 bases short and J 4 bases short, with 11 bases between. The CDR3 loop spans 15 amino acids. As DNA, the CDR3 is TGTGCCAGCAGTGACTCTGCGGGATCGGCAGATACGCAGTATTTT. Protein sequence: CASSDSAGSADTQYF.

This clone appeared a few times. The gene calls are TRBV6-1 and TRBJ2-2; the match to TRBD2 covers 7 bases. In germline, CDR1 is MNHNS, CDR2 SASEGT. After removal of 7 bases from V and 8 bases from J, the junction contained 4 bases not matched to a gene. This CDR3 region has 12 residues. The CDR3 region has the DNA TGTGCCAGCACTTTGGGAGGGGGGGAGCTGTTTTTT. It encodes CASTLGGGELFF.

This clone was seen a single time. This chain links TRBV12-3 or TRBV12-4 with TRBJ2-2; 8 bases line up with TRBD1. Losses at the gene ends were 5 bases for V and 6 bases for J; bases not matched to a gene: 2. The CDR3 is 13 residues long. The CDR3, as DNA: TGTGCCAGCAGTCCACAGGGGGCCGGGGAGCTGTTTTTT. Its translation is CASSPQGAGELFF.

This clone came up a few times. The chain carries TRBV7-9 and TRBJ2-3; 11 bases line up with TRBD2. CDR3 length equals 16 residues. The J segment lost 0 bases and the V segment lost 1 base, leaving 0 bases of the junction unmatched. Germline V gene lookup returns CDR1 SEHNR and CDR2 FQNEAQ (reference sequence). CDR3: CASSLGLAGSTDTQYF. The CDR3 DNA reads TGTGCCAGCAGCTTAGGACTAGCGGGGAGCACAGATACGCAGTATTTT.

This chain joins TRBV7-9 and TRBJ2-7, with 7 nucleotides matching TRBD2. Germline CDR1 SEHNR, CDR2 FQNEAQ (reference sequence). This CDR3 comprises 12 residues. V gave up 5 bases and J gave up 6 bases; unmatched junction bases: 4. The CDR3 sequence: CASSRPGGEQYF. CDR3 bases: TGTGCCAGCAGCCGACCGGGGGGCGAGCAGTACTTC. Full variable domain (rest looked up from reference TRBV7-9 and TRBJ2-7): DTGVSQNPRHKITKRGQNVTFRCDPISEHNRLYWYRQTLGQGPEFLTYFQNEAQLEKSRLLSDRFSAERPKGSFSTLEIQRTEQGDSAMYLCASSRPGGEQYFGPGTRLTVT.

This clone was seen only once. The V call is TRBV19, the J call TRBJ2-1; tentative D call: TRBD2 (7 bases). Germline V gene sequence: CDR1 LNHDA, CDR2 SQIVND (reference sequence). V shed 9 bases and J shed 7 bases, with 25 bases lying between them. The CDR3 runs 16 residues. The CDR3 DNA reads TGTGCCAGCACCCATCGAGGGGGAGGGTCCGGGAATGAGCAGTTCTTC. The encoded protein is CASTHRGGGSGNEQFF.

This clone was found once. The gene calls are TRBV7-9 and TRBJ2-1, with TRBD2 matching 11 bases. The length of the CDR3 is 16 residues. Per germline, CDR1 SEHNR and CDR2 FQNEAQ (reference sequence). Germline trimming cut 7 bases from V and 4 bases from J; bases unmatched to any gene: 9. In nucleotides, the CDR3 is TGTGCCAGCATCCCTCTAGCGGGAGGAAAATACAATGAGCAGTTCTTC. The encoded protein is CASIPLAGGKYNEQFF.

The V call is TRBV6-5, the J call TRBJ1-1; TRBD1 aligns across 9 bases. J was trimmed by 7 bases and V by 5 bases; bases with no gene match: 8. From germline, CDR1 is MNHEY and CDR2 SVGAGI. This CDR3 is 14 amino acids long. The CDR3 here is CASSKTGTGLEAFF. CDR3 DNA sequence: TGTGCCAGCAGTAAAACCGGGACAGGGCTTGAAGCTTTCTTT.

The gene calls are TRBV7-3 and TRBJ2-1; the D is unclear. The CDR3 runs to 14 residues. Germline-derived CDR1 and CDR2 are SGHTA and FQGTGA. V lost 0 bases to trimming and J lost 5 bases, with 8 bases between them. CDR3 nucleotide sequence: TGTGCCAGCAGCTTAACGAGGAAGGACAATGAGCAGTTCTTC. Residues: CASSLTRKDNEQFF. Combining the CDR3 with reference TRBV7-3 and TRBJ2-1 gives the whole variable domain GAGVSQTPSNKVTEKGKYVELRCDPISGHTALYWYRQSLGQGPEFLIYFQGTGAADDSGLPNDRFFAVRPEGSVSTLKIQRTERGDSAVYLCASSLTRKDNEQFFGPGTRLTVL.

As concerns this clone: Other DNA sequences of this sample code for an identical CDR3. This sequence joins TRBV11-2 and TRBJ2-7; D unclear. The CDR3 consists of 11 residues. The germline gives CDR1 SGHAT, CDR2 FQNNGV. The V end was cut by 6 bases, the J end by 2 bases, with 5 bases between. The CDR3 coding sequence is TGTGCCAGCAGTAGAACCTACGAGCAGTACTTC. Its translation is CASSRTYEQYF.

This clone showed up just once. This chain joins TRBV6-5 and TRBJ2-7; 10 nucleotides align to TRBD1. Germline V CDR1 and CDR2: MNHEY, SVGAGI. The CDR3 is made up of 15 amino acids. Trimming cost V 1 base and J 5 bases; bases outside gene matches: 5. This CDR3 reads CASSYFRDRGNEQYF. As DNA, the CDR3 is TGTGCCAGCAGTTACTTCCGGGACAGGGGTAACGAGCAGTACTTC.

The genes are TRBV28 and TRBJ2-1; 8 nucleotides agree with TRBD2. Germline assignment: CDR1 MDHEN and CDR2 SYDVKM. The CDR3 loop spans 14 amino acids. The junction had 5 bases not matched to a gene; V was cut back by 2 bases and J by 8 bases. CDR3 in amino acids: CASSLSGGRDEQFF. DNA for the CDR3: TGTGCCAGCAGTTTAAGCGGGGGCCGGGATGAGCAGTTCTTC.

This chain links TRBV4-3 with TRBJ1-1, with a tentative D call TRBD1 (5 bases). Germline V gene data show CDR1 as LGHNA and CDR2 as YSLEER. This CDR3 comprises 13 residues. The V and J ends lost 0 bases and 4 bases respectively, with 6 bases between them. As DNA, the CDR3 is TGCGCCAGCAGCCAAGACCAGGGCACTGAAGCTTTCTTT. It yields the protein CASSQDQGTEAFF.